This T cell receptor beta chain was captured by sequencing in a study of shared clonotypes between healthy human individuals (dated by TCRdb to about 2020). The study in broad terms: The cohort included three men and a couple of women between 18 and 49 years of age. The study deeply sequenced blood TCR repertoires of five healthy adults to estimate repertoire size and the extent of clonotype sharing between individuals. To increase sequencing depth and limit assay-specific biases, TCR repertoire library preparation and sequencing were carried out by different laboratories using diverse techniques. For each donor, CD4 naive and CD4 memory were each given three plates, CD8 naive was given two plates, and CD8 memory was given one plate. Between about 0.94 and 8.9 billion PBMCs per donor were obtained by leukapheresis.

For this clone: Its cognate antigen has yet to be identified. No per-base quality is available; no much larger clone lies one base away. Additional DNA sequences in this sample encode the identical CDR3.

TCR CDR3 regions were amplified from genomic DNA by multiplex PCR using the deep immunoSEQ assay. For each cell subset, the extracted genomic DNA was distributed evenly across all wells of several immunoSEQ 96-well plates, and each plate served as one replicate. For sorted subsets, 200 to 250 ng genomic DNA, equal to tens of thousands of T cell genomes, was loaded into each replicate PCR. Purified libraries were measured with a Qubit 3.0 fluorometer, size-checked on a Bioanalyzer 2100, and measured again with the KAPA Library Quantification kit. Each immunoSEQ 96-well plate was sequenced on its own single-read 150-cycle Illumina NextSeq 550 flow cell. On the authors' methods: Because only junctional sequences without quality scores were contained in the immunoSEQ output, filtering matching that applied to full-length reads could not be performed. To assign V/J genes and CDR3, sequences were annotated using PyIR, a Python wrapper for IgBLAST v1.9, with IMGT germline references. Reads with weak V/J assignments (E-value above 1e-6), missing CDR3, stop codons, out-of-frame junctions, or ambiguous translated residues were removed. V3J clonotypes were defined by identical inferred V gene, J gene, and CDR3 amino acid sequence. Percentage overlap between repertoires was computed as shared unique clonotypes divided by the size of the smaller repertoire. Repertoire richness was assessed with RTK rarefaction, the Chao1 estimator, and Recon v2.1 estimates of unobserved clonotypes. For all TCRbeta clonotypes obtained by the gDNA method from a few donors, generation probabilities were computed with OLGA. TCRdb limited this immuneACCESS table to in-frame rearrangements with V and J called. A share of clones is missing; checked studies link under half to unresolved V genes, and the rest is unexplained. For V, J and clone size, that table is used; D and trimming come from the DNA. The sample table lists about 2.2 million clones, 93% of them with a count of one. The ten most abundant clones make up around 1.7% of the sample.

CD8 naive samples were obtained by positive selection for CCR7 among CD45RO-negative cells, yielding a CD45RA+CCR7+ population from which TemRA cells were excluded. The donors were healthy, HIV-negative adults who had no recently reported acute infections or vaccinations. Only Caucasian adults living in Nashville, Tennessee, USA were represented among the donors. Blood was collected by leukapheresis, and PBMCs were isolated by Ficoll-Histopaque density gradient centrifugation and then cryopreserved in liquid nitrogen vapor phase. Analytical flow cytometry was used to check the purity and quantity of every magnetically sorted T cell population. Genomic DNA was isolated from each sorted fraction and quantified by UV absorbance on a Nanodrop 2000c. General study outcomes and caveats: Pairwise subsampling indicated that sequencing depth was expected to affect the degree of clonotype sharing among donors. Sharing across a handful of donors was observed for 4.5% to 6.5% of naive CD4, about 4% of naive CD8, about 2.5% of memory CD4, and roughly 0.4% of memory CD8 clonotypes. Estimated clonotype richness was generally larger for naive than for memory subsets. Clonotypes shared by all four sorted-subset donors showed higher generation probabilities than non-shared clonotypes. Sampling was restricted to blood, and TCR repertoires in tissue are likely to differ from TCR repertoires in blood. The small number of donors limited the genetic and exposure-history diversity represented. Incomplete sequencing was indicated by rarefaction of sorted-subset datasets, despite the large sequencing depth.

This receptor was identified in a man between 18 and 35 years old in good health. Some clones in this sample may be carry-over from other donors' samples. The sequencing input was naive CD8+ T cells from PBMCs. The cell subset or site label, as the study defines it: CD45RA+CCR7+.

The DNA reads as follows: TGTGCCAGCAGTTTAAGCAGCTCGTATGGCTACACCTTC. It translates to CASSLSSSYGYTF. The sequence joins TRBV27 to TRBJ1-2, with the D gene uncertain. The CDR3 starts with the cysteine, ends with the phenylalanine, and has 13 residues. CDR3 DNA is the only sequence kept; it has 39 bases, read in frame from the first base. The trim is 2 bases for V and 5 bases for J, with a gap of 9 bases between the germline ends. Reading the germline V gene (reference sequence) gives CDR1 MNHEY and CDR2 SMNVEV.